This T cell receptor (beta chain) was found in a study of technical replicates of blood from a handful of donors. The CDR3 length is 17 residues. V shed 2 bases, J shed 4 bases, and the junction held 8 bases outside the gene matches. Germline CDR1 and CDR2: WSHSY and SAAADI. Assay used: immunoSEQ multiplex PCR; TCRdb lists only in-frame clones, some missing. The sample lists approximately 78,000 clones; nearly 97% were seen once. The material sequenced was T cells isolated from PBMCs. The receptor was derived from a human donor in good health. The chain couples TRBV10-2 to TRBJ2-2; 9 bases are shared with TRBD1. This CDR3 is CASSEAGQGFGTGELFF. The CDR3 coding sequence is TGCGCCAGCAGTGAGGCTGGACAGGGGTTTGGCACCGGGGAGCTGTTTTTT.